A single sample is the source of the 28 T cell receptor beta chains below, sequenced in a study of shared clonotypes between healthy human individuals. Using immunoSEQ multiplex PCR, the repertoire was profiled, and TCRdb retains in-frame clones only, with some absent. Among more than 2 million clones, roughly 94% were seen once, and the ten largest hold 0.1% to 0.15%. Sample: naive CD4+ T cells sorted from blood. This sample's subset: CD45RA+ positively selected. The receptors stem from a man younger than 35 in good health.

The genes are TRBV18 and TRBJ1-2, with 7 bases that match TRBD1. Trimming at V came to 3 bases and at J to 2 bases, leaving 3 bases not matched to a gene. The CDR3 contains 14 residues. CDR1 and CDR2 (germline): KGHSH, LQKENI. This CDR3 is CASSPQQGNYGYTF. The CDR3, as DNA: TGTGCCAGCTCACCCCAACAGGGGAACTATGGCTACACCTTC. The full variable domain, with the rest looked up from reference TRBV18 and TRBJ1-2, is NAGVMQNPRHLVRRRGQEARLRCSPMKGHSHVYWYRQLPEEGLKFMVYLQKENIIDESGMPKERFSAEFPKEGPSILRIQQVVRGDSAAYFCASSPQQGNYGYTFGSGTRLTVV.

The rearrangement uses TRBV5-4 and TRBJ2-5; 12 nucleotides align to TRBD2. CDR3 length equals 17 residues. Trimming removed 0 bases from V and 1 base from J; junction bases left unmatched: 4. Germline CDR1 and CDR2: SGHNT and YYREEE (reference sequence). As DNA, the CDR3 is TGTGCCAGCAGCTTGGGACTAGCGGGGGTTACCCAAGAGACCCAGTACTTC. It is translated as CASSLGLAGVTQETQYF.

As concerns this clone: A much larger clonotype is one base distant, so this may be a read error. The chain links TRBV7-2 to TRBJ1-1; D unclear. Germline assignment: CDR1 SGHTA and CDR2 FQGNSA. The CDR3 extends over 11 amino acids. CDR3 coding DNA: TGTGCCAGCAGCCTCGCTACTGAAGCTTCCTTT. It codes for CASSLATEASF.

The chain has TRBV2 and TRBJ2-7; 7 bases are shared with TRBD1. Germline assignment: CDR1 SNHLY and CDR2 FYNNEI. This CDR3 is 12 amino acids long. V lost 8 bases to trimming and J lost 5 bases; unmatched junction nucleotides: 6. The CDR3 loop is CASLVGGDEQYF. The CDR3 DNA reads as TGTGCCAGCCTCGTAGGGGGCGACGAGCAGTACTTC. Looking up the rest from reference TRBV2 and TRBJ2-7 gives the full variable domain: EPEVTQTPSHQVTQMGQEVILRCVPISNHLYFYWYRQILGQKVEFLVSFYNNEISEKSEIFDDQFSVERPDGSNFTLKIRSTKLEDSAMYFCASLVGGDEQYFGPGTRLTVT.

The gene calls are TRBV28 and TRBJ1-6; 7 bases line up with TRBD1. This CDR3 has 18 residues. V lost 2 bases and J lost 4; bases outside the gene matches: 11. Germline values: CDR1 MDHEN, CDR2 SYDVKM. The CDR3 region has the DNA TGTGCCAGCAGTTTAGCCGAAGGGGGGACAGTTTATAATTCACCCCTCCACTTT. Amino acid sequence: CASSLAEGGTVYNSPLHF.

The chain links TRBV25-1 to TRBJ1-5; D might be TRBD1 (5 bases). Germline V gene sequence: CDR1 MGHDK, CDR2 SYGVNS. The CDR3 covers 14 residues. V lost 3 bases and J 3 bases, leaving 9 bases between the germline ends. Here the CDR3 reads CASSDHRFNQPQHF. CDR3 nucleotide sequence: TGTGCCAGCAGTGATCACAGGTTCAATCAGCCCCAGCATTTT.

The chain combines TRBV6-4 with TRBJ1-2, with 7 bases aligning to TRBD1. J was trimmed by 4 bases and V by 4 bases; bases with no gene match: 15. The CDR3 runs 17 residues. Looked up from germline, CDR1 is MRHNA and CDR2 is SNTAGT. CDR3 coding DNA: TGTGCCAGCAGTGCCTCCCTTCTTACAGGGGTAGGCTATGGCTACACCTTC. It translates to CASSASLLTGVGYGYTF.

This clone was seen just once. This rearrangement joins TRBV6-5 to TRBJ1-4, with a weak D call TRBD1 (6 bases). From germline, CDR1 is MNHEY and CDR2 SVGAGI. The CDR3 extends over 15 amino acids. Trimming removed 6 bases at V and 6 bases at J, with 17 bases between. Here the CDR3 DNA reads TGTGCCAGCAGCCAAGAGGGGGAGTCAGATGAAAAACTGTTTTTT. It yields the protein CASSQEGESDEKLFF.

The V call is TRBV11-3, the J call TRBJ1-1; 7 bases align to TRBD1. V lost 5 bases to trimming and J lost 4 bases; unmatched junction nucleotides: 4. Germline lookup yields CDR1 SGHNT and CDR2 YENEEA. This CDR3 comprises 13 residues. DNA for the CDR3: TGTGCCAGCAGCGACAGGGCCTCCACTGAAGCTTTCTTT. Protein product: CASSDRASTEAFF.

The rearrangement joins TRBV6-5 to TRBJ1-6, with 9 bases lining up with TRBD1. After removal of 6 bases from V and 10 bases from J, the junction contained 7 bases not matched to a gene. The CDR3 is 14 residues long. CDR1 is MNHEY and CDR2 is SVGAGI in the germline V gene. The DNA of the CDR3 is TGTGCCAGCAGAGGGACAGGGAGGGCGTCACCCCTCCACTTT. It is translated as CASRGTGRASPLHF.

This chain connects TRBV9 to TRBJ2-3; maybe TRBD2 (6 bases). The germline V gene encodes CDR1 SGDLS and CDR2 YYNGEE. The CDR3 is 15 residues long. V was cut by 0 bases and J by 3 bases, with 11 bases left in between. CDR3 bases: TGTGCCAGCAGCGTAGACGGGGGTCAGACAGATACGCAGTATTTT. It is translated as CASSVDGGQTDTQYF.

This chain joins TRBV19 and TRBJ2-5; D may be TRBD1 (6 bases). CDR1 and CDR2 (germline): LNHDA, SQIVND (reference sequence). CDR3 length equals 13 residues. The V and J ends lost 7 bases and 3 bases respectively, with 12 bases between them. CDR3 in amino acids: CASKSPGEETQYF. CDR3 nucleotides: TGTGCCAGTAAAAGCCCAGGGGAAGAGACCCAGTACTTC.

A single count supports this clone. The same CDR3 arises from other DNA sequences in this sample as well. The J gene is TRBJ1-1, the V gene TRBV5-4; no reliable D call. Germline V gene data show CDR1 as SGHNT and CDR2 as YYREEE (reference sequence). Trimming took 4 bases from V and 0 from J, leaving 7 bases between them. This CDR3 contains 13 residues. Here the CDR3 DNA reads TGTGCCAGCAGCCCTCGGGTGAACACTGAAGCTTTCTTT. Encoded protein: CASSPRVNTEAFF.

The chain links TRBV27 to TRBJ2-7; 8 positions match TRBD1. Trimming took 6 bases from V and 1 from J; bases not matched to a gene: 11. Germline V gene data show CDR1 as MNHEY and CDR2 as SMNVEV (reference sequence). The CDR3 consists of 16 residues. The DNA for the CDR3 is TGTGCCAGCAGCCCGCGACAGGGGTCCATTTCCTACGAGCAGTACTTC. Translation gives CASSPRQGSISYEQYF.

The chain combines TRBV21-1 with TRBJ2-7; the D segment call TRBD2 is taken from the table without a DNA check. TRBV21-1 is a known pseudogene. This CDR3 contains 13 residues. The CDR3 region is CASRRADSYEQYF. The CDR3, as DNA: TGTGCCAGCCGGAGGGCGGACTCCTACGAGCAGTACTTC.

Remarks on this clone: Other DNA sequences in the same sample also yield this CDR3. The rearrangement links TRBV30 to TRBJ2-3, with a tentative D call TRBD2 (5 bases). Per the germline V gene, CDR1 is GTSNPN and CDR2 is SVGIG (reference sequence). This CDR3 has 15 residues. V was shortened by 0 bases and J by 0 bases, with 10 bases between the two germline ends. As DNA, the CDR3 is TGTGCCTGGAGTGTACGGGGATCTAGCACAGATACGCAGTATTTT. Translation: CAWSVRGSSTDTQYF.

Worth noting for this clone: The sample contains more than one DNA sequence encoding this CDR3. CDR3 residues: CAISGAGSYEQYF. The CDR3 coding sequence is TGTGCCATCAGTGGAGCAGGCTCCTACGAGCAGTACTTC. The chain is built from TRBV10-3 and TRBJ2-7; D not certain. V was pared by 4 bases and J by 0 bases, with 7 bases between. The CDR3 loop spans 13 amino acids. In germline, CDR1 is ENHRY, CDR2 SYGVKD.

The V and J genes are TRBV5-8 and TRBJ1-6; 9 positions match TRBD1. The trim removed 4 bases at V and 14 bases at J, leaving 10 bases unmatched. CDR1 is SGHTS, CDR2 YDEGEE, per germline. This CDR3 contains 14 residues. CDR3 loop: CASSSLQGAWALHF. The CDR3 DNA is TGTGCCAGCAGCAGCCTACAGGGGGCCTGGGCCCTCCACTTT.

This clone was seen more than once but under ten times. The chain has TRBV5-1 and TRBJ1-4; D unclear. Germline lookup yields CDR1 SGHRS and CDR2 YFSETQ. The CDR3 sequence is 13 residues long. Trimming removed 2 bases from V and 0 bases from J, with 2 bases in between. The CDR3 DNA reads TGCGCCAGCAGCTTTGCAACTAATGAAAAACTGTTTTTT. Its translation: CASSFATNEKLFF.

J is TRBJ2-3 and V is TRBV5-1; D is unresolved. The CDR3 sequence is 14 residues long. Trimming pared 4 bases from V and 2 bases from J, leaving 11 bases between. Germline V gene data show CDR1 as SGHRS and CDR2 as YFSETQ. The CDR3 sequence is CASSLPSDTDTQYF. DNA of the CDR3: TGCGCCAGCAGCCTGCCATCAGACACAGATACGCAGTATTTT.

The J gene is TRBJ1-4, the V gene TRBV7-9, with 10 bases fitting TRBD1. Germline CDR1 SEHNR, CDR2 FQNEAQ (reference sequence). Unmatched junction bases numbered 9, after V lost 1 base and J lost 10 bases. The length of the CDR3 is 16 residues. CDR3 nucleotides: TGTGCCAGCAGCTTAGAAACTGGGACAGGGGTTGTAAAACTGTTTTTT. Translating it yields CASSLETGTGVVKLFF.

The CDR3 here is CSVLERNGYTF. DNA of the CDR3: TGCAGCGTACTCGAACGGAACGGCTACACCTTC. The V call is TRBV29-1, the J call TRBJ1-2, with no clear D. Germline-derived CDR1 and CDR2 are SQVTM and ANQGSEA. This CDR3 has 11 residues. Trimming took off 6 bases at V and 8 bases at J, with 13 bases between the two ends.

The chain links TRBV15 to TRBJ1-3; no definite D call. Trimming pared 4 bases from V and 0 bases from J, leaving 7 bases between. The CDR3 has 14 amino acids. Per germline, CDR1 LNHNV and CDR2 YYDKDF (reference sequence). DNA for the CDR3: TGTGCCACCAGCATAGGGAGCTCTGGAAACACCATATATTTT. Amino acid sequence: CATSIGSSGNTIYF.

This clone was detected only once. The chain couples TRBV30 to TRBJ1-3; 8 nucleotides align to TRBD1. The CDR3 loop spans 15 amino acids. Germline loops: CDR1 GTSNPN, CDR2 SVGIG (reference sequence). Trimming took 0 bases from V and 2 from J; bases not matched to a gene: 3. The CDR3 bases are TGTGCCTGGAGTGTCGTGGGACAGGCTGGAAACACCATATATTTT. Encoded protein: CAWSVVGQAGNTIYF.

The chain is built from TRBV6-6 and TRBJ1-1; perhaps TRBD1 as D (5 bases). The CDR3 consists of 13 residues. The V end was cut by 1 base, the J end by 12 bases, with 15 bases between. In germline, CDR1 is MNHNY, CDR2 SVGAGI (reference sequence). The CDR3 DNA reads TGTGCCAGCAGTTACTTTATCGGGGACTCGACTTTCTTT. Protein: CASSYFIGDSTFF.

The V gene is TRBV5-5, the J gene TRBJ2-1; no firm D call. Germline V gene lookup returns CDR1 SGHKS and CDR2 YYEKEE (reference sequence). The CDR3 sequence is 16 residues long. The V and J ends lost 1 base and 4 bases respectively, with 15 bases between them. CDR3 bases: TGTGCCAGCAGCTTGATCCTACTGGCCGGTTACAATGAGCAGTTCTTC. This translates into CASSLILLAGYNEQFF.

The chain is built from TRBV18 and TRBJ2-3, with 7 bases identical to TRBD2. Germline V gives CDR1 KGHSH, CDR2 LQKENI. The trim removed 2 bases at V and 4 bases at J, leaving 12 bases unmatched. The CDR3 sequence is 17 residues long. The CDR3 sequence: CASSPGGRAGYPDTQYF. Written as DNA, the CDR3 is TGTGCCAGCTCACCAGGTGGTAGAGCGGGATACCCAGATACGCAGTATTTT.

This sequence joins TRBV25-1 and TRBJ1-6, with D hard to call. Trimming pared 1 base from V and 7 bases from J, leaving 14 bases between. The CDR3 length is 16 residues. The germline V gene encodes CDR1 MGHDK and CDR2 SYGVNS. The CDR3 DNA is TGTGCCAGCAGTGAATCTAGGAAAGGGCAGAATTCACCCCTCCACTTT. This translates into CASSESRKGQNSPLHF.